Listed here are 6 T cell receptor beta chains from one sample, sequenced in a study of blood T cell repertoires in COVID-19. Generated by immunoSEQ multiplex PCR, the TCRdb table keeps only in-frame clones and is missing some. The sample lists approximately 210,000 clones, around 82% occurring once. Sequenced input: peripheral blood. All receptors come from a woman aged 35 to 49 with acute or convalescent COVID-19.

The V gene is TRBV24-1, the J gene TRBJ2-2; D is ambiguous. Germline-derived CDR1 and CDR2 are KGHDR and SFDVKD. With 7 bases removed from V and 4 bases from J, the gap between germline ends came to 9 bases. The CDR3 is made up of 13 amino acids. The CDR3 DNA reads as TGTGCCACCAGCAGAAGGAGCACCGGGGAGCTGTTTTTT. Its translation: CATSRRSTGELFF.

This CDR3 is CASSQDQRYEQFF. DNA for the CDR3: TGTGCCAGCAGCCAAGATCAGCGCTATGAGCAGTTCTTC. The chain is built from TRBV4-2 and TRBJ2-1, with D unclear. The germline V gene encodes CDR1 LGHNA and CDR2 YNFKEQ. Trimming left V 0 bases short and J 8 bases short, with 8 bases between. This CDR3 comprises 13 residues.

The rearrangement joins TRBV19 to TRBJ1-2, with TRBD1 matching 9 bases. The V and J ends lost 7 bases and 2 bases, in that order; junction bases with no gene match: 11. Germline values: CDR1 LNHDA, CDR2 SQIVND (reference sequence). CDR3 size: 16 residues. The DNA for the CDR3 is TGTGCCAGTACCCCCCGACAGGGGGGGTTGAACTATGGCTACACCTTC. Amino acids: CASTPRQGGLNYGYTF.

This chain joins TRBV18 and TRBJ2-7; D unresolved. V was trimmed by 2 bases and J by 3 bases, leaving 11 bases between them. Germline V gene data show CDR1 as KGHSH and CDR2 as LQKENI. This CDR3 is 14 amino acids long. The CDR3 DNA reads TGTGCCAGCTCACCAGCGGTCAGCCGCTACGAGCAGTACTTC. Amino acids: CASSPAVSRYEQYF.

The CDR3 bases are TGTGCCAGCAGTTACTCGGGTAGGGGACTAGCGGTCCGAAATGAGCAGTTCTTC. Its protein product is CASSYSGRGLAVRNEQFF. V and J are TRBV6-2 or TRBV6-3 and TRBJ2-1, with TRBD2 matching over 11 bases. V shed 0 bases, J shed 7 bases, and the junction held 11 bases outside the gene matches. Germline CDR1 reads MNHEY; CDR2 reads SVGEGT. This CDR3 comprises 18 residues.

The rearrangement uses TRBV25-1 and TRBJ1-2, with 8 bases lining up with TRBD1. Germline assignment: CDR1 MGHDK and CDR2 SYGVNS. The CDR3 is 15 residues long. V trimming: 0 bases; J trimming: 6 bases; junction bases outside the gene matches: 6. CDR3 DNA sequence: TGTGCCAGCAGTGAATATTCCGACAGGGGAGATGGCTACACCTTC. Translated, it gives CASSEYSDRGDGYTF.